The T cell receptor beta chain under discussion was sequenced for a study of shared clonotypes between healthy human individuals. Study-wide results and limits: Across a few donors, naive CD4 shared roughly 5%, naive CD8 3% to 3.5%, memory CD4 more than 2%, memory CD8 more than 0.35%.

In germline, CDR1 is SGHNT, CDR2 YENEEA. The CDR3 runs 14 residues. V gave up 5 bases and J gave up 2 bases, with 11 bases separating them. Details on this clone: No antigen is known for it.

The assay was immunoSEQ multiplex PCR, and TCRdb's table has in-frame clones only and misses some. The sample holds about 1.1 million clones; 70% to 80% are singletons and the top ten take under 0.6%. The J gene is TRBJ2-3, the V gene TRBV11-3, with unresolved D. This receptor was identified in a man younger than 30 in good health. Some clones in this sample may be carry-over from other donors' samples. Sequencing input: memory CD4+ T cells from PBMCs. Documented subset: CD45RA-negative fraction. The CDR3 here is CASSLYTDTDTQYF. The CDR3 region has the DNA TGTGCCAGCAGCCTCTATACGGACACAGATACGCAGTATTTT. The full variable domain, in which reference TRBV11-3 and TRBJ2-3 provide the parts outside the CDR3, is EAGVVQSPRYKIIEKKQPVAFWCNPISGHNTLYWYLQNLGQGPELLIRYENEEAVDDSQLPKDRFSAERLKGVDSTLKIQPAELGDSAVYLCASSLYTDTDTQYFGPGTRLTVL.